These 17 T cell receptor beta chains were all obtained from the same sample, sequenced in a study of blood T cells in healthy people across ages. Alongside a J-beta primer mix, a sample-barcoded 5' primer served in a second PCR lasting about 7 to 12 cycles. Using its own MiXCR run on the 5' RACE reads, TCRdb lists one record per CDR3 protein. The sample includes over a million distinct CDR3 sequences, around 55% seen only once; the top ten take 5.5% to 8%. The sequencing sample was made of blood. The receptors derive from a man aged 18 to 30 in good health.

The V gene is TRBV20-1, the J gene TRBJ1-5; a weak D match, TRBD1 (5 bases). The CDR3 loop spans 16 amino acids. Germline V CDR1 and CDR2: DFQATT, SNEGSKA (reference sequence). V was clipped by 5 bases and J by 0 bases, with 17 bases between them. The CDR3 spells CSAESDRAYSNQPQHF. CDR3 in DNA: TGCAGTGCTGAATCAGACAGAGCCTATAGCAATCAGCCCCAGCATTTT.

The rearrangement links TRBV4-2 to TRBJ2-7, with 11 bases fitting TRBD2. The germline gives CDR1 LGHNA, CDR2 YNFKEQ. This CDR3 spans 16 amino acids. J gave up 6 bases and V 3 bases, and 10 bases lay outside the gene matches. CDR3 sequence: CASSHEIAGGPLEQYF. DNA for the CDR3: TGTGCCAGCAGCCATGAGATAGCGGGGGGGCCTCTCGAGCAGTACTTC.

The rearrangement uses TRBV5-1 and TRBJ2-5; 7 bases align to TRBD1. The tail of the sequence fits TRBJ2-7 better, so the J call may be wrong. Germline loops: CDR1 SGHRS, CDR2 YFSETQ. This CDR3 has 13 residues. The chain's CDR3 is CASSWDRYYEQYF. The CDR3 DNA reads TGCGCCAGCAGCTGGGACAGATATTACGAGCAGTACTTC.

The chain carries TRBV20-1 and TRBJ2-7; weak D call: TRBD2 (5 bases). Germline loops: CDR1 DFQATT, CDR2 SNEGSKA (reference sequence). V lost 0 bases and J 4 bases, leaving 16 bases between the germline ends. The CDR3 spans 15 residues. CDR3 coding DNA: TGCAGTGCTAGAGATGCCGGGGTCCCCTTTTACGAGCAGTACTTC. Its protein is CSARDAGVPFYEQYF.

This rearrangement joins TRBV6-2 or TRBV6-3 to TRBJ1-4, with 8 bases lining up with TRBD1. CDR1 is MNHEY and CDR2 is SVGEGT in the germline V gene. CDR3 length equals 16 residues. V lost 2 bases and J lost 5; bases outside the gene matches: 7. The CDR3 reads CASSYPRTGINEKLFF. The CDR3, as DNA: TGTGCCAGCAGTTACCCAAGGACAGGGATAAATGAAAAACTGTTTTTT.

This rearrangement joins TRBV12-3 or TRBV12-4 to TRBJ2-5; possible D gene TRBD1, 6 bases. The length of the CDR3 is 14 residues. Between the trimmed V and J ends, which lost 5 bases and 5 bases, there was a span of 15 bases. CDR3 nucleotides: TGTGCCAGCAGTGGGACACCGCTGACGGAGACCCAGTACTTC. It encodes CASSGTPLTETQYF.

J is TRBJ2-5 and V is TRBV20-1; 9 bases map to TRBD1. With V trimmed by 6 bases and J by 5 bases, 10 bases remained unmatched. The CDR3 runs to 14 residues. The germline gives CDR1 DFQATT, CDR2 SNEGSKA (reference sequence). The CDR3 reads CSAYRTGAEETQYF. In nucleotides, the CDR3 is TGCAGTGCCTACAGGACAGGGGCAGAGGAGACCCAGTACTTC.

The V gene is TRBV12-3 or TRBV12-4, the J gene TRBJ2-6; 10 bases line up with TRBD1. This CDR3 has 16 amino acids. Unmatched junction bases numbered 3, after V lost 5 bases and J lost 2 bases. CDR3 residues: CASSPTGGAGANVLTF. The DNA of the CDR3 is TGTGCCAGCAGTCCGACAGGGGGCGCTGGGGCCAACGTCCTGACTTTC.

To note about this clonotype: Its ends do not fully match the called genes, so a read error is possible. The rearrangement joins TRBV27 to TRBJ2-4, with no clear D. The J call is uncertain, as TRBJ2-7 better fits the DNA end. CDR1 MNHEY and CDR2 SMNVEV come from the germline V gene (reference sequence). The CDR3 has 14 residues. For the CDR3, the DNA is TGTGTCAGCAGTTTAGCTGGGAAGACCTACGAGCAGTACTTC. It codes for CVSSLAGKTYEQYF.

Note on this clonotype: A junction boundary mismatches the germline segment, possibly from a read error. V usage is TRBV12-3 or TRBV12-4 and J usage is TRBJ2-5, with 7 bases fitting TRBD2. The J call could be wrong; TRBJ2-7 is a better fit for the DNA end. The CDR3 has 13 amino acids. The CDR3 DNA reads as TGTGCCTGCAGCACCCTAGCGGCCTACGAGCAGTACTTC. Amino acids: CACSTLAAYEQYF.

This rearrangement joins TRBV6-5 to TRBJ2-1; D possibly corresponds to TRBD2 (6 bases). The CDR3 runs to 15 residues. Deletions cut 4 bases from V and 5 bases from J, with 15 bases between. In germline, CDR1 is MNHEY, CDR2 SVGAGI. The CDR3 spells CASSFGGDLHNEQFF. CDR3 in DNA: TGTGCCAGCAGTTTTGGAGGGGACCTACACAATGAGCAGTTCTTC.

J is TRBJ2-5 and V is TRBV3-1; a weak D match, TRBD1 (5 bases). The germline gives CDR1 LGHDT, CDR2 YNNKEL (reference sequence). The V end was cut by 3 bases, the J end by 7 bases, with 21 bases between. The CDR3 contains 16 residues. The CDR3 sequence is CASSHPLAGIDGTQYF. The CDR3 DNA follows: TGTGCCAGCAGCCATCCACTGGCAGGGATTGATGGGACCCAGTACTTC.

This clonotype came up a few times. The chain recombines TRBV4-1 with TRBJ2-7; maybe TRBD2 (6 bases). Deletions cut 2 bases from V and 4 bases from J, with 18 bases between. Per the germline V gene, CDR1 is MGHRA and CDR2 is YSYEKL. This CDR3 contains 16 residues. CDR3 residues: CASSQTSGSVAYEQYF. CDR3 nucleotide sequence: TGCGCCAGCAGCCAAACATCCGGGAGCGTGGCTTACGAGCAGTACTTC.

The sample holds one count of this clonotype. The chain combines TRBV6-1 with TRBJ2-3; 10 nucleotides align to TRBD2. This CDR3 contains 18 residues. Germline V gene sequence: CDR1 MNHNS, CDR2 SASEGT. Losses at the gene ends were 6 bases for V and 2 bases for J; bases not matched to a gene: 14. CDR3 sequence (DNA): TGTGCCAGCAGAACGGGACTAGCGCGTTCCCGGTCCACAGATACGCAGTATTTT. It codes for CASRTGLARSRSTDTQYF.

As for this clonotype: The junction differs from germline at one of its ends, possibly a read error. The CDR3 bases are TGTGCAACCAGCAGCCCTAGCTCCTACGAGCAGTACTTC. Translated: CATSSPSSYEQYF. This sequence joins TRBV15 and TRBJ2-7; no reliable D call. The CDR3 is made up of 13 amino acids. CDR1 is LNHNV and CDR2 is YYDKDF in the germline V gene (reference sequence). Together with reference TRBV15 and TRBJ2-7, the CDR3 gives the full variable domain: DAMVIQNPRYQVTQFGKPVTLSCSQTLNHNVMYWYQQKSSQAPKLLFHYYDKDFNNEADTPDNFQSRRPNTSFCFLDIRSPGLGDTAMYLCATSSPSSYEQYFGPGTRLTVT.

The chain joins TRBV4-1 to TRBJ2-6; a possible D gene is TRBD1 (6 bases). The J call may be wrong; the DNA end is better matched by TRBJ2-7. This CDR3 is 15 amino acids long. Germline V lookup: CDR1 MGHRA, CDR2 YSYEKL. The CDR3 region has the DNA TGCGCCAGCAGCCATCCCCCAGACAGGCCGGACGGGCAGTACTTC. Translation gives CASSHPPDRPDGQYF.

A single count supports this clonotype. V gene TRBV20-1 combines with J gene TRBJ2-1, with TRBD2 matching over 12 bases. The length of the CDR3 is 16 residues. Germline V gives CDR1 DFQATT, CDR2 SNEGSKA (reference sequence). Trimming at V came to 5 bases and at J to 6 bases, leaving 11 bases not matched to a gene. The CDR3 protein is CSAPRQLAGGINEQFF. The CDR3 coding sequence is TGCAGTGCTCCCCGTCAGCTAGCGGGGGGGATCAATGAGCAGTTCTTC.